What follows are 24 T cell receptor beta chains derived from one specimen sequenced in a study of CD8+CD57+ T cells in acquired aplastic anemia. Before being chosen for sequencing, patients had shown CD8+CD57+ cell expansion by flow cytometry. TCR beta VDJ and CDR3 profiles were obtained from a genomic DNA template. TCRdb re-called the reads with MiXCR, one entry per CDR3 protein. This table holds about 160,000 distinct CDR3 sequences, 40% to 55% found once. Input material: sorted CD4+, CD8+, or CD8+CD57+ T cells (not recorded which) from PBMCs. The source is a human donor with aplastic anemia.

The CDR3 reads CSVTSLAGAVEQFF. The CDR3 DNA reads as TGCAGCGTCACCTCACTAGCGGGAGCTGTTGAGCAGTTCTTC. V gene TRBV29-1 combines with J gene TRBJ2-1; TRBD2 aligns across 11 bases. The germline V gene has CDR1 SQVTM and CDR2 ANQGSEA. V dropped 6 bases and J dropped 9; count of bases not matched to a gene: 10. The CDR3 spans 14 residues.

In this sample, this clonotype turned up a few times. The chain joins TRBV15 to TRBJ1-2; D not resolved. The CDR3 consists of 14 residues. With 8 bases removed from V and 4 bases from J, the gap between germline ends came to 17 bases. From germline, CDR1 is LNHNV and CDR2 YYDKDF (reference sequence). The CDR3 nucleotides read TGTGCCACCGCGAATAGTATATTGTCCTATGGCTACACCTTC. The encoded protein is CATANSILSYGYTF. Full variable domain (outside the CDR3, taken from reference TRBV15 and TRBJ1-2): DAMVIQNPRYQVTQFGKPVTLSCSQTLNHNVMYWYQQKSSQAPKLLFHYYDKDFNNEADTPDNFQSRRPNTSFCFLDIRSPGLGDTAMYLCATANSILSYGYTFGSGTRLTVV.

CDR3 amino acids: CSVVDARQANYGYTF. Here the CDR3 DNA reads TGCAGCGTTGTAGATGCCAGACAAGCTAACTATGGCTACACCTTC. The chain links TRBV29-1 to TRBJ1-2; D not certain. Trimming removed 4 bases at V and 0 bases at J, with 15 bases between. The CDR3 is made up of 15 amino acids. The germline CDR1 and CDR2 sequences are SQVTM and ANQGSEA. The variable domain in full, with the rest retrieved from reference TRBV29-1 and TRBJ1-2, is SAVISQKPSRDICQRGTSLTIQCQVDSQVTMMFWYRQQPGQSLTLIATANQGSEATYESGFVIDKFPISRPNLTFSTLTVSNMSPEDSSIYLCSVVDARQANYGYTFGSGTRLTVV.

This clonotype was counted at least ten times. The chain is built from TRBV2 and TRBJ2-7, with D possibly matching TRBD1 (6 bases). Germline V gives CDR1 SNHLY, CDR2 FYNNEI. CDR3 length equals 12 residues. The V end was cut by 5 bases, the J end by 4 bases, with 9 bases between. Here the CDR3 DNA reads TGTGCCAGCAGTACTACAGGGTACGAGCAGTACGTC. It encodes CASSTTGYEQYV.

CDR3 bases: TGTGCCAGCAGTGAAAGCGGGAGCTCCTACAATGAGCAGTACGTC. Protein: CASSESGSSYNEQYV. This chain uses TRBV25-1 with TRBJ2-7, with 8 bases aligning to TRBD2. The CDR3 has 15 residues. V was pared by 2 bases and J by 7 bases, with 10 bases of the junction left unmatched. CDR1 MGHDK and CDR2 SYGVNS come from the germline V gene.

This clonotype is a singleton in its sample. The rearrangement links TRBV19 to TRBJ2-7; the D gene is possibly TRBD2 (7 bases). Trimming removed 6 bases at V and 2 bases at J, with 14 bases between. The CDR3 covers 14 residues. Germline V gene data show CDR1 as LNHDA and CDR2 as SQIVND (reference sequence). In DNA form, the CDR3 reads TGTGCCAGTAGGGGGGGGGGGCCCCCCTACGAGCAGTACTTC. This encodes CASRGGGPPYEQYF.

The V and J genes are TRBV9 and TRBJ2-5; the D is unclear. The ends were cut back, 0 bases at V and 5 bases at J, with 8 bases in the middle. The length of the CDR3 is 13 residues. In germline, CDR1 is SGDLS, CDR2 YYNGEE. Written as DNA, the CDR3 is TGTGCCAGCAGCGTAGGGGCAAAGGAGACCCAGTACTTC. This translates into CASSVGAKETQYF.

The V and J genes are TRBV7-2 and TRBJ2-2; D is undetermined. Germline-derived CDR1 and CDR2 are SGHTA and FQGNSA. The CDR3 is 13 residues long. Between the trimmed V and J ends, which lost 0 bases and 7 bases, there was a span of 6 bases. The CDR3 coding sequence is TGTGCCAGCAGCTTAGCAGTTTTCGGGGAGCTGTTTTTT. Amino acids: CASSLAVFGELFF. Based on the CDR3 plus reference TRBV7-2 and TRBJ2-2, the full variable domain is GAGVSQSPSNKVTEKGKDVELRCDPISGHTALYWYRQSLGQGLEFLIYFQGNSAPDKSGLPSDRFSAERTGGSVSTLTIQRTQQEDSAVYLCASSLAVFGELFFGEGSRLTVL.

The V and J genes are TRBV19 and TRBJ1-5, with 7 positions matching TRBD1. The length of the CDR3 is 13 residues. Germline V gene data show CDR1 as LNHDA and CDR2 as SQIVND (reference sequence). With V trimmed by 3 bases and J by 11 bases, 7 bases remained unmatched. The CDR3 DNA is TGTGCCAGTAGTATGGACAGGCAAGAGACCCAGCATTTT. Protein product: CASSMDRQETQHF.

This chain connects TRBV10-3 to TRBJ1-5, with D maybe TRBD1 (5 bases). The CDR3 runs to 15 residues. Per germline, CDR1 ENHRY and CDR2 SYGVKD. Deletions cut 1 base from V and 11 bases from J, with 18 bases between. In nucleotides, the CDR3 is TGTGCCATCAGTGAGTTACTAGCGGGAGAGGGGACCCAGCATTTT. This translates into CAISELLAGEGTQHF.

The chain couples TRBV5-1 to TRBJ2-5; no clear D gene. There are 12 residues in the CDR3. Germline-derived CDR1 and CDR2 are SGHRS and YFSETQ. The germline V and J ends were trimmed by 6 bases and 1 base, with 7 bases remaining between them. DNA of the CDR3: TGCGCCAGCAAGGGCATCCAAGAGACCCAGTACTTC. Encoded protein: CASKGIQETQYF.

This chain uses TRBV15 with TRBJ2-7; TRBD2 matches 8 bases. Germline CDR1 reads LNHNV; CDR2 reads YYDKDF (reference sequence). The CDR3 sequence is 15 residues long. Trimming took 0 bases from V and 2 from J; bases not matched to a gene: 3. The CDR3 reads CATSRETGLAYEQYF. DNA for the CDR3: TGTGCCACCAGCAGAGAAACGGGACTAGCCTACGAGCAGTACTTC.

This sequence joins TRBV18 and TRBJ1-5; the D gene is possibly TRBD1 (5 bases). Trimming removed 1 base at V and 3 bases at J, with 10 bases between. The germline gives CDR1 KGHSH, CDR2 LQKENI. This CDR3 contains 15 residues. The CDR3, as DNA: TGTGCCAGCTCACCACGGCAGGGAAACAATCAGCCCCAGCATTTT. Protein sequence: CASSPRQGNNQPQHF.

This clonotype was seen once. At one of its ends the junction is not consistent with the germline gene, which may arise from a read error. The chain employs TRBV10-3 and TRBJ1-4; 10 positions match TRBD1. The CDR3 runs to 14 residues. From germline, CDR1 is ENHRY and CDR2 SYGVKD. CDR3 sequence reads: CASSTGTGDEKLFF. The CDR3 DNA follows: TGTGCCAGCAGTACAGGGACAGGGGATGAAAAACTGTTTTTT.

This clonotype was seen a few times. This chain uses TRBV6-1 with TRBJ1-4; 7 nucleotides align to TRBD1. Germline assignment: CDR1 MNHNS and CDR2 SASEGT. The CDR3 totals 15 residues. V lost 0 bases and J lost 5; bases outside the gene matches: 3. The CDR3 is CASSEAGGSNEKLFF. CDR3 DNA: TGTGCCAGCAGTGAAGCAGGGGGCAGCAATGAAAAACTGTTTTTT.

This clonotype was seen repeatedly, ten times or more. The gene calls are TRBV19 and TRBJ1-5; a possible D gene is TRBD1 (6 bases). Germline lookup yields CDR1 LNHDA and CDR2 SQIVND (reference sequence). There are 14 residues in the CDR3. Trimming removed 5 bases at V and 3 bases at J, with 11 bases between. The CDR3 nucleotides read TGTGCCAGTAGTGTAGGACAGTTCAATCAGCCCCAGCATTTT. It specifies CASSVGQFNQPQHF.

The chain carries TRBV20-1 and TRBJ1-6; 8 bases map to TRBD1. CDR3 length equals 13 residues. J lost 8 bases, V lost 3 bases, and 3 bases had no gene match. Germline loops: CDR1 DFQATT, CDR2 SNEGSKA (reference sequence). The chain's CDR3 is CSARMDRDSPLHF. The DNA of the CDR3 is TGCAGTGCTAGGATGGACAGGGATTCACCCCTCCACTTT.

Concerning this clonotype itself: No conserved phenylalanine or tryptophan is present at the end of the CDR3, so a read error is the likely explanation. The DNA is left out, because the CDR3 cannot be placed on it with certainty; the CDR3 is given as TCRdb lists it. The gene calls are TRBV2 and TRBJ1-1; TRBD1 is the table's D call, not checked against the DNA. The germline gives CDR1 SNHLY, CDR2 FYNNEI. The CDR3 comprises 13 residues, both ends counted. The chain's CDR3 is CASRTGANTEAFY.

The chain uses TRBV6-1 and TRBJ2-7; D might be TRBD1 (7 bases). From germline, CDR1 is MNHNS and CDR2 SASEGT. The CDR3 length is 14 residues. Trimming left V 7 bases short and J 3 bases short, with 16 bases between. CDR3 coding DNA: TGTGCCAGCAACCGACAGGGTAGCGGCTACGAGCAGTACTTC. It yields the protein CASNRQGSGYEQYF.

This clonotype was seen once. V usage is TRBV2 and J usage is TRBJ2-5; D is possibly TRBD2 (5 bases). The CDR3 extends over 12 amino acids. Trimming removed 1 base at V and 14 bases at J, with 14 bases between. Germline V gene sequence: CDR1 SNHLY, CDR2 FYNNEI. The CDR3 sequence is CASSEGTFAYYF. The DNA of the CDR3 is TGTGCCAGCAGTGAAGGGACTTTCGCTTATTACTTC.

This clonotype has a single count. This chain uses TRBV15 with TRBJ1-5; D unclear. Germline loops: CDR1 LNHNV, CDR2 YYDKDF (reference sequence). The ends were cut back, 0 bases at V and 5 bases at J, with 5 bases in the middle. This CDR3 is 13 amino acids long. The CDR3 sequence is CATSRDRDQPQHF. DNA of the CDR3: TGTGCCACCAGCAGAGATAGGGATCAGCCCCAGCATTTT.

This clonotype was seen ten or more times. This chain's CDR3 is CASSQVNEKLFF. The DNA of the CDR3 is TGTGCCAGCAGCCAAGTTAATGAAAAACTGTTTTTT. The chain has TRBV3-1 and TRBJ1-4; the D is unclear. The ends were cut back, 1 base at V and 4 bases at J, with 1 base in the middle. In germline, CDR1 is LGHDT, CDR2 YNNKEL (reference sequence). CDR3 size: 12 residues.

This clonotype has more than one count but fewer than ten. The V call is TRBV20-1, the J call TRBJ2-1; a weak D match, TRBD2 (6 bases). This CDR3 spans 11 amino acids. The germline V gene has CDR1 DFQATT and CDR2 SNEGSKA (reference sequence). The V and J ends lost 5 bases and 7 bases respectively, with 9 bases between them. The CDR3 DNA reads as TGCAGTGCTGCCCGGGGGAATGAGCAGTTCTTC. Translation: CSAARGNEQFF.

V usage is TRBV5-4 and J usage is TRBJ1-4; D remains unclear. The CDR3 contains 17 residues. V was clipped by 4 bases and J by 2 bases, with 18 bases between them. Germline V gene data show CDR1 as SGHNT and CDR2 as YYREEE (reference sequence). The CDR3 is CASSLVGLGVTNEKLFF. Here the CDR3 DNA reads TGTGCCAGCAGCCTGGTTGGTCTCGGGGTGACTAATGAAAAACTGTTTTTT.